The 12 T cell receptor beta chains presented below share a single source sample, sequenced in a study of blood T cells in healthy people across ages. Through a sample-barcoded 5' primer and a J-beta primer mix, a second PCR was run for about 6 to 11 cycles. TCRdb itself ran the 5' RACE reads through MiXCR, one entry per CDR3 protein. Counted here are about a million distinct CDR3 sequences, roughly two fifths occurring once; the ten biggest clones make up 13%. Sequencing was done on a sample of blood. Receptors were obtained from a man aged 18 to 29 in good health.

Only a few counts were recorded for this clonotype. As DNA, the CDR3 is TGTGCCAGCAGCCAACAATGGGCAGACCCGTATAGCAATCAGCCCCAGCATTTT. This encodes CASSQQWADPYSNQPQHF. The genes are TRBV6-1 and TRBJ1-5; D is unresolved. The CDR3 sequence is 18 residues long. V was cut by 6 bases and J by 0 bases, with 21 bases left in between. Germline CDR1 and CDR2: MNHNS and SASEGT.

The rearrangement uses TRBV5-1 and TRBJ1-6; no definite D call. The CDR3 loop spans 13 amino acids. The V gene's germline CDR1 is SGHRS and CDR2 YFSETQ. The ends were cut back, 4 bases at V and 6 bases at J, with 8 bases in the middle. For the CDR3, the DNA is TGCGCCAGCAGCATGGGTGCTAATTCACCCCTCCACTTT. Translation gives CASSMGANSPLHF. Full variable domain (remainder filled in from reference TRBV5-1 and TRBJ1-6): KAGVTQTPRYLIKTRGQQVTLSCSPISGHRSVSWYQQTPGQGLQFLFEYFSETQRNKGNFPGRFSGRQFSNSRSEMNVSTLELGDSALYLCASSMGANSPLHFGNGTRLTVT.

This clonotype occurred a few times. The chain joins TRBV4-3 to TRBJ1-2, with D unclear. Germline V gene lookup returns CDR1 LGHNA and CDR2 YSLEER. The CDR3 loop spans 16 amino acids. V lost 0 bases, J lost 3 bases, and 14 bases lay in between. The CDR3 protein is CASSQDNPRQHYGYTF. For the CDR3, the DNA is TGCGCCAGCAGCCAAGATAATCCTAGGCAGCACTATGGCTACACCTTC.

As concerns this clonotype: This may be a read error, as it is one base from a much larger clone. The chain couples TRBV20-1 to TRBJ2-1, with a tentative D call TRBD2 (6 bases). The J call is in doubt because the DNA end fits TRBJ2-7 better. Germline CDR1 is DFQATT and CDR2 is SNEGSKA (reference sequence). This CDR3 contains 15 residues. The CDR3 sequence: CSARDGGSSYNEQYF. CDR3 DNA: TGCAGTGCTAGAGATGGGGGGAGCTCCTACAATGAGCAGTACTTC.

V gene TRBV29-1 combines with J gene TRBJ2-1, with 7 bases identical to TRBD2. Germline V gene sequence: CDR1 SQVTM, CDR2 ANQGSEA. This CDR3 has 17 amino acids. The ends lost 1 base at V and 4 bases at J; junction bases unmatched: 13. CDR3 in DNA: TGCAGCGTTGAAGGACGCGCATGGGGGGGGTTATACAATGAGCAGTTCTTC. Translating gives CSVEGRAWGGLYNEQFF.

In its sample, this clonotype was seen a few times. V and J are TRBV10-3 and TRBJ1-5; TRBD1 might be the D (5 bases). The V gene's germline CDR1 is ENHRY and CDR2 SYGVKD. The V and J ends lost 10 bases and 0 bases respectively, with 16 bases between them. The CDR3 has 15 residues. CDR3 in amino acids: CATIDRDVSNQPQHF. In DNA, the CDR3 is TGTGCCACCATTGACCGGGACGTTAGCAATCAGCCCCAGCATTTT.

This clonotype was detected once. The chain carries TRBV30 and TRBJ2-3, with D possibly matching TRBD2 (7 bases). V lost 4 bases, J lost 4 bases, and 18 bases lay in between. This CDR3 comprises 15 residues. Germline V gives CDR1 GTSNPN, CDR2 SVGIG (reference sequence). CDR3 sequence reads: CAWNRGASGADTQYF. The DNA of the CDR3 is TGTGCCTGGAATCGGGGGGCTAGCGGCGCAGATACGCAGTATTTT.

The CDR3 spells CASSADGIYEKLFF. In nucleotides, the CDR3 is TGTGCCAGCAGCGCGGATGGGATATATGAAAAACTGTTTTTT. The chain joins TRBV11-2 to TRBJ1-4, with no clear D. The CDR3 totals 14 residues. Germline V gene lookup returns CDR1 SGHAT and CDR2 FQNNGV. V was pared by 5 bases and J by 6 bases, with 13 bases between.

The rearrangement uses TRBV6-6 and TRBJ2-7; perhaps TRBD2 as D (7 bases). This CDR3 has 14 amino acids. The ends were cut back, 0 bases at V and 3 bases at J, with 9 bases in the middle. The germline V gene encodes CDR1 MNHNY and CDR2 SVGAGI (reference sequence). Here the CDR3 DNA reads TGTGCCAGCAGTTACTCCGGGGGGCACTACGAGCAGTACTTC. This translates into CASSYSGGHYEQYF.

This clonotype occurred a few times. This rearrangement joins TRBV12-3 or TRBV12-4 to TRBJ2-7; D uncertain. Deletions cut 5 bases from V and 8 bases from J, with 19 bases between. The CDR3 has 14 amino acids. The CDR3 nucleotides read TGTGCCAGCAGTCCCGGTTTGGAGCAAGATAAGCAGTACTTC. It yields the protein CASSPGLEQDKQYF.

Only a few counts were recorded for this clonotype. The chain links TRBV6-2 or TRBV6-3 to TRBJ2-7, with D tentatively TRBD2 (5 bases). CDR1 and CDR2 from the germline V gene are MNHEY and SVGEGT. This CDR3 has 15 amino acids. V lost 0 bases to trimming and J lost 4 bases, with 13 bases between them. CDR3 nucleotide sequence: TGTGCCAGCAGTTACTCAGCCAGCGGTGGTTACGAGCAGTACTTC. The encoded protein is CASSYSASGGYEQYF.

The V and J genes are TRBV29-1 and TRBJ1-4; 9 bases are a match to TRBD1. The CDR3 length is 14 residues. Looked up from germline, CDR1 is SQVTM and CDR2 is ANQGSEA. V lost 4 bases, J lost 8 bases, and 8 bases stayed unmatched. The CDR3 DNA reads TGCAGCGTTGGGGGACAGGGCGTTAGAGAAAAACTGTTTTTT. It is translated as CSVGGQGVREKLFF. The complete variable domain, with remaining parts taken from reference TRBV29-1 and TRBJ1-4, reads SAVISQKPSRDICQRGTSLTIQCQVDSQVTMMFWYRQQPGQSLTLIATANQGSEATYESGFVIDKFPISRPNLTFSTLTVSNMSPEDSSIYLCSVGGQGVREKLFFGSGTQLSVL.